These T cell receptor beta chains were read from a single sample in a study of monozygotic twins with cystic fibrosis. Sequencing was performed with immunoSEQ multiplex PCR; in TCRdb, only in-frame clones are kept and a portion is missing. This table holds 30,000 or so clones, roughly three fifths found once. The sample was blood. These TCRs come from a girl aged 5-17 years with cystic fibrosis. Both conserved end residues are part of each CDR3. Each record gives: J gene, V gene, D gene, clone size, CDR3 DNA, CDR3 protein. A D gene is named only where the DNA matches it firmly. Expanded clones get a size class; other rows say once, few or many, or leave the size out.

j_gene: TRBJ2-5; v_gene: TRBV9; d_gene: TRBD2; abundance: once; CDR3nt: TGTGCCAGCAGCGTAGGGGGTGGACTAGCGGGACAAGAGACCCAGTACTTC; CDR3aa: CASSVGGGLAGQETQYF
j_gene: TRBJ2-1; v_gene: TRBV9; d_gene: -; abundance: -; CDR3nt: TGTGCCAGCAGCGTGACCGTCGGAAAGAACTACAATGAGCAGTTCTTC; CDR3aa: CASSVTVGKNYNEQFF
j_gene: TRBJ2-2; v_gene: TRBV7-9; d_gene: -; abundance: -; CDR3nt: TGTGCCAGCAGCTTAAGTGGTGGGAACACCGGGGAGCTGTTTTTT; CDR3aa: CASSLSGGNTGELFF
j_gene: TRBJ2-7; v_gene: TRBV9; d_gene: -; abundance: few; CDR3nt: TGTGCCAGCAGCGTAGGGGGGGAGAGCTCCTACGAGCAGTACTTC; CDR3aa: CASSVGGESSYEQYF
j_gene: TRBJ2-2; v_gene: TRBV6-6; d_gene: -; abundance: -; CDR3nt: TGTGCCAGCAGAAGGGTAGCGGACACCGGGGAGCTGTTTTTT; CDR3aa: CASRRVADTGELFF
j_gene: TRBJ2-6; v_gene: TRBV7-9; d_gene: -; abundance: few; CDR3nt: TGTGCCAGCAGCCCCTATTTAGGGGGCTCTGGGGCCAACGTCCTGACTTTC; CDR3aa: CASSPYLGGSGANVLTF
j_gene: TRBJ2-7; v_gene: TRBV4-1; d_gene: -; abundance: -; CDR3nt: TGCGCCAGCAGCCAAGGTGGTTCGACAGTCTCACCCCGCTCCTACGAGCAGTACTTC; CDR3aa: CASSQGGSTVSPRSYEQYF
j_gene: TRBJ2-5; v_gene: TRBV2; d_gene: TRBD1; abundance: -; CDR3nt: TGTGCCAGCAGCGACAGGGGCCCCCAGGTGGCGGACCAGTACTTC; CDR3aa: CASSDRGPQVADQYF
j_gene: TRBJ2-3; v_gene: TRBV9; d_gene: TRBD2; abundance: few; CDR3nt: TGTGCCAGCAGCCCACGCGGGAGCTTAGCAGATACGCAGTATTTT; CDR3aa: CASSPRGSLADTQYF
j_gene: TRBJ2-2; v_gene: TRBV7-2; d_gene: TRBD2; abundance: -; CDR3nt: TGTGCCAGCAGCTCCGCCTTACTAGCGGGAGCGGCCGGGGAGCTGTTTTTT; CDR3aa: CASSSALLAGAAGELFF
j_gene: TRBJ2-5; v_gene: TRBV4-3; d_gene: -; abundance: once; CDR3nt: TGCGCCAGCAGCCAAAGGACGGCCCCAGAGACCCAGTACTTC; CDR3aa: CASSQRTAPETQYF
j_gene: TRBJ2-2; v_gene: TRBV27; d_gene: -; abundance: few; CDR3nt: TGTGCCAGCAGTTTATATCAAACTACAAGAACCGGGGAGCTGTTTTTT; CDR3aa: CASSLYQTTRTGELFF
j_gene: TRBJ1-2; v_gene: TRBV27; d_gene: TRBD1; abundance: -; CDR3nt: TGTGCCAGCAGTCCTTCGACGGGGACAGCTAACTATGGCTACACCTTC; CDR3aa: CASSPSTGTANYGYTF
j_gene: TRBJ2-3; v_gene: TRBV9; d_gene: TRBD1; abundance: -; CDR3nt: TGTGCCAGCAGCGTCCCGGACAGGGTTGGCACAGATACGCAGTATTTT; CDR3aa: CASSVPDRVGTDTQYF
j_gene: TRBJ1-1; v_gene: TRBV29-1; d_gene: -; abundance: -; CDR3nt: TGCAGCGTTGAGCCGGTCGGAGCTGAAGCTTTCTTT; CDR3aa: CSVEPVGAEAFF
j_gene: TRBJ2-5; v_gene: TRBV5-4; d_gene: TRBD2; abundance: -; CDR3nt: TGTGCCAGCAGCTTGGGTACGGGAGGCCAAATAATTACCCAGTACTTC; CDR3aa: CASSLGTGGQIITQYF
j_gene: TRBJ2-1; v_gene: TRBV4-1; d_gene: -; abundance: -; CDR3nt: TGCGCCAGCAGCCCCGGGACATCGAATGAGCAGTTCTTC; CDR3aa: CASSPGTSNEQFF
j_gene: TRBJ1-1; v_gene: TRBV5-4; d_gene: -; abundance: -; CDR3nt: TGTGCCAGCAGCTTGGCACACGTGAACACTGAAGCTTTCTTT; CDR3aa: CASSLAHVNTEAFF
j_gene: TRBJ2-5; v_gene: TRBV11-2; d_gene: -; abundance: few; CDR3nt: TGTGCCAGCAGCTTAGATCTGGGTGTGGAGACCCAGTACTTC; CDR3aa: CASSLDLGVETQYF
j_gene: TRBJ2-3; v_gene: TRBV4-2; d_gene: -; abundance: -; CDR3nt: TGTGCCAGCAGCCAAGCCATTAGGAGGAGTTCAGATACGCAGTATTTT; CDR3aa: CASSQAIRRSSDTQYF
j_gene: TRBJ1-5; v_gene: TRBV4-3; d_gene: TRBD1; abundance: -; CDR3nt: TGCGCCAGCAGCCAGTTCCACAGGGGTAATCAGCCCCAGCATTTT; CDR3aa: CASSQFHRGNQPQHF
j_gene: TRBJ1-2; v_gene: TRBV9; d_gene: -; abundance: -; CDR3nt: TGTGCCAGCAGCGTAGATTCCAGCCCCAAGAGGGGCTACACCTTC; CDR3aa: CASSVDSSPKRGYTF
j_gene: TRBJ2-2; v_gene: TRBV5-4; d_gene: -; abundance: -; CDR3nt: TGTGCCAGCCGACCGCTAGAGAACACCGGGGAGCTGTTTTTT; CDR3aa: CASRPLENTGELFF
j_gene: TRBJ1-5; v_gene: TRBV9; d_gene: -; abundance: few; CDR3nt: TGTGCCAGCAGCGTAGCAGATAATCAGCCCCAGCATTTT; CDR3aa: CASSVADNQPQHF
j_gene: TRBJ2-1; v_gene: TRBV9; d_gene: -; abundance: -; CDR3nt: TGTGCCAGCAGCGGGAGGGCCGGGAGCCCCTACAATGAGCAGTTCTTC; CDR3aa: CASSGRAGSPYNEQFF
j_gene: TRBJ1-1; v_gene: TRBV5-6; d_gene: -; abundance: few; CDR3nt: TGTGCCAGCAGCTTGGGTCAGCTTTACAAGTTCACTGAAGCTTTCTTT; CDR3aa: CASSLGQLYKFTEAFF
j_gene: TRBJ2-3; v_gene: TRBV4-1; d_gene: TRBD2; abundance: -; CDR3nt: TGCGCCAGCAGTCTGGGAGGACTAGCGGGATCGGGGTCTACGCAGTATTTT; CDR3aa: CASSLGGLAGSGSTQYF
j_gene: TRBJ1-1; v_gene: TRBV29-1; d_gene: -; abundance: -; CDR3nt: TGCAGCGCCTTTAGTCCATTAATAACTGAAGCTTTCTTT; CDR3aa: CSAFSPLITEAFF
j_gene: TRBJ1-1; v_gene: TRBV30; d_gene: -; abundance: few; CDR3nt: TGTGCCTGGAATCTTGCGCAGGGCACTGAAGCTTTCTTT; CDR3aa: CAWNLAQGTEAFF
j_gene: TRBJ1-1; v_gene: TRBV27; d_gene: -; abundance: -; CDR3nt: TGTGCCAGCAGATCAAGCAATATGAACACTGAAGCTTTCTTT; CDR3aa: CASRSSNMNTEAFF
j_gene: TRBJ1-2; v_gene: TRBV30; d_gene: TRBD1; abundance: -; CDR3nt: TGTGCCTGGAGTGTACTCTTGACAGGGGGCGCGAACTATGGCTACACCTTC; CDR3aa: CAWSVLLTGGANYGYTF
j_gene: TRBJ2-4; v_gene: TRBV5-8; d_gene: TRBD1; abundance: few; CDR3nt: TGTGCCAGCAGACCCACAGGGGCAAACATTCAGTACTTC; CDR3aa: CASRPTGANIQYF
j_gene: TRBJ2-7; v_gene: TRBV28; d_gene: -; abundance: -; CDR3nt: TGTGCCAGCCGAGGTAGGGAAGGCTCCTACGAGCAGTACTTC; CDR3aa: CASRGREGSYEQYF
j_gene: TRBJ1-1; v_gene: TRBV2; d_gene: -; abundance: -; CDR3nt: TGTGCCAGCAGTGAGCACCTTTGGGGAGGGAGCACTGAAGCTTTCTTT; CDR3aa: CASSEHLWGGSTEAFF
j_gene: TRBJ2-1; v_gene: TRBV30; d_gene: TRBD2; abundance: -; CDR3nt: TGTGCCTGGAGTTCATTAGCGGGAGGGCGAGGGAATGAGCAGTTCTTC; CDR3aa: CAWSSLAGGRGNEQFF
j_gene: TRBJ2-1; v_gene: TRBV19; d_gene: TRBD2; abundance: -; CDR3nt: TGTGCCAGTACTAGCGGGAACCTAAATGAGCAGTTCTTC; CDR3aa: CASTSGNLNEQFF
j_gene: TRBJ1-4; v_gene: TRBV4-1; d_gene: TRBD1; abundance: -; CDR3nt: TGCGCCAGCAGACTCCAGGGGGCGCCGACTAATGAAAAACTGTTTTTT; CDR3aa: CASRLQGAPTNEKLFF
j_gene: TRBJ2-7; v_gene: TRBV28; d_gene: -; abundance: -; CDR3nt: TGTGCCAGCAGACGCATCCAACCTTACGAGCAGTACTTC; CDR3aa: CASRRIQPYEQYF
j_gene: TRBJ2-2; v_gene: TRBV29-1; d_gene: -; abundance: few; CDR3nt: TGCAGCGCACTCCTGGGAGGATCCACCGGGGAGCTGTTTTTT; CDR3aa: CSALLGGSTGELFF
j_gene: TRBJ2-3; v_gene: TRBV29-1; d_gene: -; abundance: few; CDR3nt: TGCAGCGTGGATAGCACAGATACGCAGTATTTT; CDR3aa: CSVDSTDTQYF
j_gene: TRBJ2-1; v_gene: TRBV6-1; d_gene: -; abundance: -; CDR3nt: TGTGCCAGCAGCCCTTCGGGGAATACCTACAATGAGCAGTTCTTC; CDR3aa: CASSPSGNTYNEQFF
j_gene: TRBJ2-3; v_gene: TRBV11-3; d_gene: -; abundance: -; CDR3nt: TGTGCCAGCAGCTTAGGGGATACAGATACGCAGTATTTT; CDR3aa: CASSLGDTDTQYF
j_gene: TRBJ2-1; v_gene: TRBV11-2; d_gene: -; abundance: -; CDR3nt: TGTGCCAGCAGCTTAGGTAGCGGTCCCTACAATGAGCAGTTCTTC; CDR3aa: CASSLGSGPYNEQFF
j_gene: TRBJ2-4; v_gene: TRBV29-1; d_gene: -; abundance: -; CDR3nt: TGCAGCGTTGAGGGACTAGCCAAAAACATTCAGTACTTC; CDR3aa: CSVEGLAKNIQYF
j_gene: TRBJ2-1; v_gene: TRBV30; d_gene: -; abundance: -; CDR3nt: TGTGCCTGCTCGCGTGTGGGAGTTGGAGAGCAGTTCTTC; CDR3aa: CACSRVGVGEQFF
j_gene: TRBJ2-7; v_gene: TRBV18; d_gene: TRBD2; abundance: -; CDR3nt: TGTGCCAGCTCACTTGCTAGCGGGAGTTACGAGCAGTACTTC; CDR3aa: CASSLASGSYEQYF
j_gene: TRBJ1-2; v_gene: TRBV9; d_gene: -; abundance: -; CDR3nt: TGTGCCAGCAGCGATGGGGGGCTTCTTGGCTACACCTTC; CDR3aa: CASSDGGLLGYTF
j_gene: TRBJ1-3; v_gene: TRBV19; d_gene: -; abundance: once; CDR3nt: TGTGCCAGTAGTATAGTTCACAGCTCTGGAAACACCATATATTTT; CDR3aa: CASSIVHSSGNTIYF
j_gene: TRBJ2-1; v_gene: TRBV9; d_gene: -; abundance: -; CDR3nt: TGTGCCAGCAGCGTAGCGGGGTACAATGAGCAGTTCTTC; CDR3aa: CASSVAGYNEQFF
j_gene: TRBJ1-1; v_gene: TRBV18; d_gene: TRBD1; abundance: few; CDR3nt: TGTGCCAGCTCACTCGGGACAGGGGTCACTGAAGCTTTCTTT; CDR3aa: CASSLGTGVTEAFF
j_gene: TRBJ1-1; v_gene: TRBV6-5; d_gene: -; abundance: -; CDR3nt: TGTGCCAGCAGTTACTCGAGGAACACTGAAGCTTTCTTT; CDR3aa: CASSYSRNTEAFF
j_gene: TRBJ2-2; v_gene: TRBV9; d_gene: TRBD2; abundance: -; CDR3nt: TGTGCCAGCAGCGTAGGCGGGAGGGCCACCGGGGAGCTGTTTTTT; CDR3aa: CASSVGGRATGELFF
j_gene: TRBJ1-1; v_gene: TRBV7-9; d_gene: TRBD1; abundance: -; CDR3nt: TGTGCCAGCAGCATAAGACAGGGGGCCCCCACTGAAGCTTTCTTT; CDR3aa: CASSIRQGAPTEAFF
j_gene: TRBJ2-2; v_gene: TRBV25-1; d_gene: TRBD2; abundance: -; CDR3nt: TGTGCCAGCAGTGAACGACGGGAGGGGGTCGGGGAGCTGTTTTTT; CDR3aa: CASSERREGVGELFF
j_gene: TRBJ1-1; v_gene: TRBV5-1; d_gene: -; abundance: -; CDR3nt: TGCGCCAGCAGCCCGGATACAAGTAACACTGAAGCTTTCTTT; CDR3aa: CASSPDTSNTEAFF
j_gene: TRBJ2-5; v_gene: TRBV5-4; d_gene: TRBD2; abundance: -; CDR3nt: TGTGCCAGCAGCTTGACTAGCGGGACACCGGGGGAGACCCAGTACTTC; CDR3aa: CASSLTSGTPGETQYF
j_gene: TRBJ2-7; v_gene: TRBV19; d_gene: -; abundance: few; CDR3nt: TGTGCCAGTAGTACAGGGATCGGGCGGGTCTACGAGCAGTACTTC; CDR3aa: CASSTGIGRVYEQYF
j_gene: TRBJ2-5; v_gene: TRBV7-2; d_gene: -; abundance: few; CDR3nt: TGTGCCAGCAGCTTTAAAGAGACCCAGTACTTC; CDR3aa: CASSFKETQYF
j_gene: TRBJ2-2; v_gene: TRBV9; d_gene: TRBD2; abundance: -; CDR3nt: TGTGCCAGCAGCGTAGCCGGGGGAGGGAACCCCGGGGAGCTGTTTTTT; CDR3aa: CASSVAGGGNPGELFF
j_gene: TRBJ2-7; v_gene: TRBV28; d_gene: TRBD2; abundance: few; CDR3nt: TGTGCCAGCAGGACTAGCGATTCGTACGAGCAGTACTTC; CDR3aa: CASRTSDSYEQYF